A selection of T cell receptor beta chains follows, all from one sample in a study of cytomegalovirus exposure and HLA in healthy donors. Libraries were prepared by immunoSEQ multiplex PCR; TCRdb keeps only in-frame clonotypes and omits some of them. Among just over 150,000 clones listed, approximately 76% were seen once. Material for sequencing was PBMCs. These receptors originate from a female donor in good health and CMV-seronegative. Both conserved end residues are part of each CDR3. A D gene is named only where the DNA matches it firmly. Rows give clone size only sometimes, using once, few, many, or a class for an expanded clone.

J gene: TRBJ1-1; clone size: NA; D gene: NA; V gene: TRBV19; CDR3 protein: CASRPYSGNTEAFF; CDR3 DNA: TGTGCCAGTAGGCCTTATTCCGGGAACACTGAAGCTTTCTTT
J gene: TRBJ2-5; clone size: NA; D gene: TRBD2; V gene: TRBV9; CDR3 protein: CASSVGTSRGGTQYF; CDR3 DNA: TGTGCCAGCAGCGTGGGGACTAGCAGGGGAGGGACCCAGTACTTC
J gene: TRBJ2-7; clone size: NA; D gene: NA; V gene: TRBV5-1; CDR3 protein: CASSLGAGNYEQYF; CDR3 DNA: TGCGCCAGCAGCCTGGGGGCGGGGAACTACGAGCAGTACTTC
J gene: TRBJ2-1; clone size: NA; D gene: TRBD2; V gene: TRBV5-6; CDR3 protein: CASSFGGGGGNEQFF; CDR3 DNA: TGTGCCAGCAGCTTCGGGGGTGGGGGAGGGAATGAGCAGTTCTTC
J gene: TRBJ2-2; clone size: NA; D gene: TRBD2; V gene: TRBV19; CDR3 protein: CASSRVAGGPLGELFF; CDR3 DNA: TGTGCCAGTAGTCGGGTGGCGGGAGGGCCCTTGGGGGAGCTGTTTTTT
J gene: TRBJ2-7; clone size: NA; D gene: NA; V gene: TRBV6-6; CDR3 protein: CASSYSDTSYEQYF; CDR3 DNA: TGTGCCAGCAGTTACTCCGACACCTCCTACGAGCAGTACTTC
J gene: TRBJ2-7; clone size: NA; D gene: NA; V gene: TRBV7-2; CDR3 protein: CASKRAVSYEQYF; CDR3 DNA: TGTGCCAGCAAAAGAGCGGTATCCTACGAGCAGTACTTC
J gene: TRBJ2-7; clone size: NA; D gene: NA; V gene: TRBV5-1; CDR3 protein: CASSRDSAPSSYEQYF; CDR3 DNA: TGCGCCAGCAGCCGTGATAGCGCTCCGAGCTCCTACGAGCAGTACTTC
J gene: TRBJ2-3; clone size: NA; D gene: NA; V gene: TRBV6-1; CDR3 protein: CASSAGGGGADTQYF; CDR3 DNA: TGTGCCAGCAGCGCCGGCGGGGGCGGGGCAGATACGCAGTATTTT
J gene: TRBJ1-2; clone size: NA; D gene: NA; V gene: TRBV18; CDR3 protein: CASSPGAGANYGYTF; CDR3 DNA: TGTGCCAGCTCACCAGGGGCAGGGGCTAACTATGGCTACACCTTC
J gene: TRBJ2-4; clone size: NA; D gene: TRBD2; V gene: TRBV5-1; CDR3 protein: CASTSGGSDIQYF; CDR3 DNA: TGCGCCAGCACCTCCGGCGGGAGTGACATTCAGTACTTC
J gene: TRBJ1-1; clone size: NA; D gene: NA; V gene: TRBV6-5; CDR3 protein: CASTLKPMNTEAFF; CDR3 DNA: TGTGCCAGCACCCTAAAACCTATGAACACTGAAGCTTTCTTT
J gene: TRBJ2-1; clone size: once; D gene: TRBD2; V gene: TRBV7-3; CDR3 protein: CASSSFSGGYNEQFF; CDR3 DNA: TGTGCCAGCAGCTCCTTCTCGGGAGGCTACAATGAGCAGTTCTTC
J gene: TRBJ1-2; clone size: NA; D gene: TRBD1; V gene: TRBV6-1; CDR3 protein: CASSDWLQGARGYTF; CDR3 DNA: TGTGCCAGCAGTGATTGGTTGCAGGGGGCGCGGGGCTACACCTTC
J gene: TRBJ1-1; clone size: few; D gene: TRBD1; V gene: TRBV13; CDR3 protein: CASSSDLSDRGEAFF; CDR3 DNA: TGTGCCAGCAGCTCCGACCTCTCCGACAGGGGGGAAGCTTTCTTT
J gene: TRBJ2-1; clone size: NA; D gene: TRBD2; V gene: TRBV5-1; CDR3 protein: CASSLDLAAYNEQFF; CDR3 DNA: TGCGCCAGCAGCTTGGACCTAGCGGCCTACAATGAGCAGTTCTTC
J gene: TRBJ1-3; clone size: NA; D gene: TRBD1; V gene: TRBV7-8; CDR3 protein: CASSLVPGQGMNTIYF; CDR3 DNA: TGTGCCAGCAGCTTAGTTCCGGGACAGGGTATGAACACCATATATTTT
J gene: TRBJ2-5; clone size: NA; D gene: TRBD2; V gene: TRBV11-1; CDR3 protein: CASSSSALAGQETQYF; CDR3 DNA: TGTGCCAGCAGCTCCTCGGCCCTAGCGGGCCAAGAGACCCAGTACTTC
J gene: TRBJ1-2; clone size: NA; D gene: NA; V gene: TRBV2; CDR3 protein: CASSPRTSYYGYTF; CDR3 DNA: TGTGCCAGCAGCCCCCGGACATCGTACTATGGCTACACCTTC
J gene: TRBJ2-7; clone size: NA; D gene: TRBD1; V gene: TRBV6-4; CDR3 protein: CASSEDRDYEQYF; CDR3 DNA: TGTGCCAGCTCCGAGGACAGGGACTACGAGCAGTACTTC
J gene: TRBJ1-1; clone size: NA; D gene: NA; V gene: TRBV6-1; CDR3 protein: CASSGPVTGWTEAFF; CDR3 DNA: TGTGCCAGCAGTGGACCTGTCACAGGGTGGACTGAAGCTTTCTTT
J gene: TRBJ2-7; clone size: NA; D gene: TRBD2; V gene: TRBV4-1; CDR3 protein: CASSQAPSGLSYEQYF; CDR3 DNA: TGCGCCAGCAGCCAAGCTCCTAGCGGCCTCTCCTACGAGCAGTACTTC
J gene: TRBJ1-5; clone size: NA; D gene: NA; V gene: TRBV30; CDR3 protein: CAWSVQANQPQHF; CDR3 DNA: TGTGCCTGGAGTGTACAGGCTAATCAGCCCCAGCATTTT
J gene: TRBJ2-7; clone size: NA; D gene: TRBD1; V gene: TRBV7-9; CDR3 protein: CASSTGTEKYEQYF; CDR3 DNA: TGTGCCAGCAGCACCGGGACAGAGAAATACGAGCAGTACTTC
J gene: TRBJ1-1; clone size: NA; D gene: NA; V gene: TRBV6-1; CDR3 protein: CASSEDGGKGTEAFF; CDR3 DNA: TGTGCCAGCAGTGAAGACGGAGGGAAGGGGACTGAAGCTTTCTTT
J gene: TRBJ1-1; clone size: many; D gene: NA; V gene: TRBV5-1; CDR3 protein: CASRLGGTEAFF; CDR3 DNA: TGCGCCAGCAGGCTGGGGGGGACTGAAGCTTTCTTT
J gene: TRBJ1-2; clone size: few; D gene: TRBD1; V gene: TRBV27; CDR3 protein: CASTGGGGYTF; CDR3 DNA: TGTGCCAGCACAGGGGGCGGGGGCTACACCTTC